This T cell receptor beta chain emerged from a study of shared clonotypes between healthy human individuals. General observations from the study: It was the non-shared clonotypes that had lower generation probabilities than clonotypes shared by all four donors.

Germline-derived CDR1 and CDR2 are LNHNV and YYDKDF (reference sequence). Trimming cost V 1 base and J 8 bases; bases outside gene matches: 8. The CDR3 has 15 amino acids. Notes on this clone: Its cognate antigen is unknown.

The naive CD8 subset, CD45RO-negative cells positively selected for CCR7, excluded terminally differentiated effector memory CD45RA+ cells. Some clones are missing from TCRdb's copy, which holds only in-frame ones; the method was immunoSEQ multiplex PCR. The sample comprises roughly 890,000 clones, approximately 92% of which are singletons, and around 24% rests with the top ten. The V call is TRBV15, the J call TRBJ2-1; TRBD2 matches 7 bases. The TCR originated in a man in his thirties or forties in good health. Sample: naive CD8+ T cells sorted from blood. The CDR3 sequence: CATSRVAGVGDEQFF. In DNA, the CDR3 is TGTGCCACCAGCAGAGTGGCGGGAGTGGGCGATGAGCAGTTCTTC.